Below, 20 T cell receptor beta chains from the same sample are listed, as sequenced in a study of CD8+CD57+ T cells in acquired aplastic anemia. According to the study, genomic DNA was the template for TCR beta VDJ and CDR3 profiling. MiXCR, run by TCRdb on the reads, gives a single entry per CDR3 protein. The sample carries more than 100,000 distinct CDR3 sequences, about 48% recorded once. Input material: sorted CD4+, CD8+, or CD8+CD57+ T cells (not recorded which) from PBMCs. The receptors were gathered from a human donor in good health, serving as a control.

The chain links TRBV19 to TRBJ2-2, with a tentative D call TRBD2 (6 bases). The CDR3 runs to 18 residues. The germline V gene has CDR1 LNHDA and CDR2 SQIVND (reference sequence). The V end was cut by 5 bases, the J end by 0 bases, with 19 bases between. The CDR3 region is CASSSGYGSRANTGELFF. The CDR3 coding sequence is TGTGCCAGTAGTTCAGGGTACGGGAGTCGAGCGAACACCGGGGAGCTGTTTTTT.

This chain uses TRBV20-1 with TRBJ2-3, with 14 positions matching TRBD2. The CDR3 is made up of 17 amino acids. Trimming cost V 0 bases and J 1 base; bases outside gene matches: 3. CDR1 DFQATT and CDR2 SNEGSKA come from the germline V gene (reference sequence). CDR3 bases: TGCAGTGCTAGAGACGCGGGACTAGCGGGGGGCACAGATACGCAGTATTTT. Translation gives CSARDAGLAGGTDTQYF.

V gene TRBV10-3 combines with J gene TRBJ1-1; D might be TRBD1 (5 bases). CDR1 is ENHRY and CDR2 is SYGVKD in the germline V gene. With 10 bases removed from V and 3 bases from J, the gap between germline ends came to 12 bases. This CDR3 region has 12 residues. The DNA of the CDR3 is TGTGCCAGCAGGATGGGGGACACTGAAGCTTTCTTT. This translates into CASRMGDTEAFF.

The DNA for the CDR3 is TGTGCCACCAGCAGAGAAGGGGGCATGAGTAATTCACCCCTCCACTTT. This encodes CATSREGGMSNSPLHF. The gene calls are TRBV15 and TRBJ1-6; 7 bases match TRBD1. Trimming took 0 bases from V and 6 from J; bases not matched to a gene: 5. This CDR3 is built from 16 residues. Germline CDR1 reads LNHNV; CDR2 reads YYDKDF (reference sequence). Full variable domain (missing parts from reference TRBV15 and TRBJ1-6): DAMVIQNPRYQVTQFGKPVTLSCSQTLNHNVMYWYQQKSSQAPKLLFHYYDKDFNNEADTPDNFQSRRPNTSFCFLDIRSPGLGDTAMYLCATSREGGMSNSPLHFGNGTRLTVT.

Ten or more counts support this clonotype. The chain carries TRBV7-9 and TRBJ1-5, with D possibly TRBD1 on 5 matching bases. This CDR3 has 12 residues. CDR1 SEHNR and CDR2 FQNEAQ come from the germline V gene (reference sequence). V was pared by 6 bases and J by 5 bases, with 8 bases between. CDR3 sequence: CASSRGDQPQHF. The CDR3 coding sequence is TGTGCCAGCAGTCGAGGGGATCAGCCCCAGCATTTT.

Comment on this clonotype: This likely comes from a read error, as the CDR3 has no conserved phenylalanine or tryptophan at its end. The chain links TRBV20-1 to TRBJ2-7; 9 bases are shared with TRBD1. The ends lost 8 bases at V and 0 bases at J; junction bases unmatched: 11. The CDR3 extends over 15 amino acids. CDR1 and CDR2 from the germline V gene are DFQATT and SNEGSKA (reference sequence). The CDR3 region is CSPLPGTGNSYEQYL. In DNA, the CDR3 is TGCAGTCCCCTTCCCGGGACAGGGAACTCCTACGAGCAGTACCTC.

The chain joins TRBV19 to TRBJ1-5; D gene unclear. The V end was cut by 4 bases, the J end by 4 bases, with 11 bases between. The CDR3 contains 14 residues. CDR1 LNHDA and CDR2 SQIVND come from the germline V gene (reference sequence). The CDR3 nucleotides are TGTGCCAGTAGTACGGAACGTGGGAATCAGCCCCAGCATTTT. Amino acid sequence: CASSTERGNQPQHF. The full variable domain, its missing parts supplied by reference TRBV19 and TRBJ1-5, is DGGITQSPKYLFRKEGQNVTLSCEQNLNHDAMYWYRQDPGQGLRLIYYSQIVNDFQKGDIAEGYSVSREKKESFPLTVTSAQKNPTAFYLCASSTERGNQPQHFGDGTRLSIL.

This clonotype occurred once. The chain uses TRBV25-1 and TRBJ2-7; TRBD1 aligns across 10 bases. CDR3 size: 20 residues. The germline V gene encodes CDR1 MGHDK and CDR2 SYGVNS. The trim removed 7 bases at V and 3 bases at J, leaving 24 bases unmatched. The CDR3 DNA reads TGTGCCAGCATCGACCCGCCTGGGGGACAGGGGCCACCAAATCGCTACGAGCAGTACTTC. Encoded protein: CASIDPPGGQGPPNRYEQYF.

In its sample, this clonotype was seen many times. J is TRBJ1-1 and V is TRBV29-1; D is possibly TRBD1 (5 bases). CDR1 is SQVTM, CDR2 ANQGSEA, per germline. The CDR3 has 13 residues. Trimming pared 4 bases from V and 4 bases from J, leaving 13 bases between. The CDR3 loop is CSVAGPISTEAFF. CDR3 sequence (DNA): TGCAGCGTTGCAGGGCCTATAAGCACTGAAGCTTTCTTT.

This clonotype has at least ten counts. The rearrangement uses TRBV20-1 and TRBJ2-5; possibly TRBD1 for D (6 bases). The CDR3 contains 13 residues. With 3 bases removed from V and 9 bases from J, the gap between germline ends came to 17 bases. The germline gives CDR1 DFQATT, CDR2 SNEGSKA (reference sequence). CDR3 loop: CSASSHNKGAQYF. The DNA of the CDR3 is TGCAGTGCTAGTTCCCATAACAAGGGGGCCCAGTACTTC.

This clonotype has ten or more counts. The chain combines TRBV5-4 with TRBJ2-4, with 7 bases identical to TRBD2. The V segment lost 0 bases and the J segment 4 bases; nucleotides outside the gene matches: 7. Germline lookup yields CDR1 SGHNT and CDR2 YYREEE (reference sequence). The CDR3 contains 16 residues. The CDR3 DNA follows: TGTGCCAGCAGCTTGGCCGGAGCGGGGATGAAAAACATTCAGTACTTC. It translates to CASSLAGAGMKNIQYF.

This clonotype showed up just once. The chain combines TRBV10-3 with TRBJ2-5; 12 nucleotides line up with TRBD2. Trimming cost V 3 bases and J 2 bases; bases outside gene matches: 4. This CDR3 has 16 residues. Germline CDR1 ENHRY, CDR2 SYGVKD. CDR3 DNA: TGTGCCATCAGTGACACTAGCGGGAGGTTACAAGAGACCCAGTACTTC. Protein product: CAISDTSGRLQETQYF.

This clonotype was seen more than once but under ten times. This chain links TRBV7-2 with TRBJ2-7; TRBD1 matches 9 bases. Germline trimming cut 5 bases from V and 5 bases from J; bases unmatched to any gene: 7. Germline-derived CDR1 and CDR2 are SGHTA and FQGNSA. The CDR3 has 14 amino acids. CDR3 amino acids: CASSPRDRAHEQYF. CDR3 coding DNA: TGTGCCAGCAGCCCCCGGGACAGGGCCCACGAGCAGTACTTC.

There are many counts of this clonotype. The genes are TRBV4-1 and TRBJ2-5; weak D call: TRBD1 (7 bases). CDR3 length: 16 residues. V lost 0 bases to trimming and J lost 4 bases, with 15 bases between them. Germline V gene lookup returns CDR1 MGHRA and CDR2 YSYEKL. DNA of the CDR3: TGCGCCAGCAGCCAAGATAGGGGGCCCGGGGGAGAGACCCAGTACTTC. Encoded protein: CASSQDRGPGGETQYF.

With respect to this clonotype: This CDR3 is missing its conserved last phenylalanine or tryptophan, likely due to a read error. The chain carries TRBV4-3 and TRBJ2-2; D remains ambiguous. CDR1 is LGHNA, CDR2 YSLEER, per germline. Between the trimmed V and J ends, which lost 0 bases and 3 bases, there was a span of 8 bases. The CDR3 consists of 15 residues. The CDR3 sequence is CASSQDSVYTGELFL. The DNA of the CDR3 is TGCGCCAGCAGCCAAGATTCGGTATACACCGGGGAGCTGTTTCTT.

This sequence joins TRBV7-3 and TRBJ2-6; perhaps TRBD1 as D (6 bases). The CDR3 length is 15 residues. The V gene's germline CDR1 is SGHTA and CDR2 FQGTGA. Between the trimmed V and J ends, which lost 4 bases and 2 bases, there was a span of 9 bases. CDR3 amino acids: CASSYTGTGANVLTF. DNA of the CDR3: TGTGCCAGCAGCTACACAGGGACTGGGGCCAACGTCCTGACTTTC.

There are many counts of this clonotype. The rearrangement links TRBV18 to TRBJ2-7, with D perhaps matching TRBD1 or TRBD2 (5 bases each). V was clipped by 1 base and J by 0 bases, with 16 bases between them. The CDR3 extends over 17 amino acids. Germline loops: CDR1 KGHSH, CDR2 LQKENI. The CDR3 DNA reads as TGTGCCAGCTCACCACAAGGTTGGGACCCGAGCTCCTACGAGCAGTACTTC. Protein: CASSPQGWDPSSYEQYF.

This clonotype was seen at least ten times. The chain uses TRBV11-2 and TRBJ1-4; 10 nucleotides match TRBD1. The CDR3 contains 14 residues. J was trimmed by 7 bases and V by 3 bases; bases with no gene match: 2. CDR1 SGHAT and CDR2 FQNNGV come from the germline V gene. CDR3 in DNA: TGTGCCAGCAGCTTCGGGACAGGGGCTGAAAAACTGTTTTTT. Its protein product is CASSFGTGAEKLFF.

This clonotype was found many times. A much larger clone is a single base away; this may be a read error. The rearrangement joins TRBV7-9 to TRBJ1-6; 9 bases match TRBD1. CDR1 is SEHNR, CDR2 FQNEAQ, per germline (reference sequence). The CDR3 is 15 residues long. The CDR3 nucleotides read TGTGCCAGCAGCCCACAGGGGGCAATCCATTCACCCCTCTACTTT. Protein: CASSPQGAIHSPLYF.

The genes are TRBV11-2 and TRBJ2-3; possible D gene TRBD2, 6 bases. CDR3 length: 17 amino acids. CDR1 SGHAT and CDR2 FQNNGV come from the germline V gene. Trimming shortened V by 5 bases and J by 0 bases, and 18 bases separated the two germline ends. The DNA of the CDR3 is TGTGCCAGCAGCCCCTGGGACTTTAAGACTAGCACAGATACGCAGTATTTT. Its protein product is CASSPWDFKTSTDTQYF. Full variable domain (missing parts from reference TRBV11-2 and TRBJ2-3): EAGVAQSPRYKIIEKRQSVAFWCNPISGHATLYWYQQILGQGPKLLIQFQNNGVVDDSQLPKDRFSAERLKGVDSTLKIQPAKLEDSAVYLCASSPWDFKTSTDTQYFGPGTRLTVL.